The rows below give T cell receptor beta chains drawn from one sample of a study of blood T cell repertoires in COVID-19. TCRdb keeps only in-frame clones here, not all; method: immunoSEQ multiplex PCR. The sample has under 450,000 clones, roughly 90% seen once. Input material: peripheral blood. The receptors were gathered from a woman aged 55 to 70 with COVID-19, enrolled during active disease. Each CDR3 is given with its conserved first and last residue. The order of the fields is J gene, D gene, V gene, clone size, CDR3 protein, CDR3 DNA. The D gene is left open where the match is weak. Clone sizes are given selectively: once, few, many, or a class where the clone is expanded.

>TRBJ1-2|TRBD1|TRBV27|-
CASSFLQGAGYTF
TGTGCCAGCAGTTTCCTACAGGGGGCTGGCTACACCTTC
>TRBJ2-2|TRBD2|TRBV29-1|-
CSVGKAGGKTGELFF
TGCAGCGTTGGAAAAGCGGGGGGAAAGACCGGGGAGCTGTTTTTT
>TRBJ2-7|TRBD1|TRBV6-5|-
CASSRQGWGEQYF
TGTGCCAGCAGTAGACAGGGTTGGGGAGAGCAGTACTTC
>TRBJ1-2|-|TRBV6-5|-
CASSTGRVANYGYTF
TGTGCCAGCAGTACAGGCAGGGTCGCTAACTATGGCTACACCTTC
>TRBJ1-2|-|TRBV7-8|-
CASTPGGAYGYTF
TGTGCCAGCACCCCCGGGGGTGCCTATGGCTACACCTTC
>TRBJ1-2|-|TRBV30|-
CAWSGPGLWGYTF
TGTGCCTGGAGCGGCCCAGGGCTCTGGGGCTACACCTTC
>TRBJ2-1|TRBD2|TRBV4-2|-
CASSQVAGTTYNEQFF
TGTGCCAGCAGCCAAGTGGCGGGGACTACCTACAATGAGCAGTTCTTC
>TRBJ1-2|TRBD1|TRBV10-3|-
CAISGQGYNYGYTF
TGTGCCATCAGCGGACAGGGGTATAACTATGGCTACACCTTC
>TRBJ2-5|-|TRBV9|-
CASSESQETQYF
TGTGCCAGCAGCGAGAGTCAAGAGACCCAGTACTTC
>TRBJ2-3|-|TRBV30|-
CAWSRADTQYF
TGTGCCTGGAGTCGAGCCGATACGCAGTATTTT
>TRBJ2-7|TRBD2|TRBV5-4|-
CASSLSSGTSGGAGEQYF
TGTGCCAGCAGCCTATCTTCCGGGACTAGCGGGGGGGCCGGGGAGCAGTACTTC
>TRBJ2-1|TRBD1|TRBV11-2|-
CASSLGQGDGEQFF
TGTGCCAGCAGCTTAGGGCAGGGGGATGGTGAGCAGTTCTTC
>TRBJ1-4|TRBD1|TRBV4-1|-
CASSLGDRSNEKLFF
TGCGCCAGCAGCCTAGGGGACAGATCTAATGAAAAACTGTTTTTT
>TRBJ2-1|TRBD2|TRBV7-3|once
CASSSGTSNEQFF
TGTGCCAGCAGCTCCGGGACTAGCAATGAGCAGTTCTTC
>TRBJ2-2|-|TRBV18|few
CASSPFGNTGELFF
TGTGCCAGCTCACCTTTCGGGAACACCGGGGAGCTGTTTTTT
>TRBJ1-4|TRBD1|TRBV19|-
CASTDRGREKLFF
TGTGCCAGTACAGACAGGGGGCGTGAAAAACTGTTTTTT
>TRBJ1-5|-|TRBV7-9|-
CASSYSTSRQPQHF
TGTGCCAGCAGCTATTCAACGTCTCGGCAGCCCCAGCATTTT
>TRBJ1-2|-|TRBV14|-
CASSHGPSYGYTF
TGTGCCAGCAGCCATGGGCCCAGCTATGGCTACACCTTC
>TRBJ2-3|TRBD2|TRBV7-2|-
CASSFKRGGLGTDTQYF
TGTGCCAGCAGCTTTAAGCGGGGGGGCCTGGGTACAGATACGCAGTATTTT
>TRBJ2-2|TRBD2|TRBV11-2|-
CASSQTSGDTGELFF
TGTGCCAGCAGCCAGACTAGCGGGGACACCGGGGAGCTGTTTTTT
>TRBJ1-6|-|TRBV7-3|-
CASSLFPASSSYNSPLHF
TGTGCCAGCAGCTTATTCCCCGCATCCAGCTCCTATAATTCACCCCTCCACTTT
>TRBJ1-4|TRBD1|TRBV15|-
CATSGRTGPNEKLFF
TGTGCCACCAGCGGCAGGACAGGACCAAATGAAAAACTGTTTTTT